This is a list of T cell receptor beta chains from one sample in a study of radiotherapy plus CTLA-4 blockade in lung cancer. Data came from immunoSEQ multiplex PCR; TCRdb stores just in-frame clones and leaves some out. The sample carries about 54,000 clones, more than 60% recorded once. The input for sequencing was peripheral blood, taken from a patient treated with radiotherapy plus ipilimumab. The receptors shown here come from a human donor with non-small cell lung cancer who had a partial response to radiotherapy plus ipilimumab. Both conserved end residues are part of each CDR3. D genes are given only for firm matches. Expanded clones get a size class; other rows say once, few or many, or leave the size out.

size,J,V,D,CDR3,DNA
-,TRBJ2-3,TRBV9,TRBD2,CASSGGGSADTQYF,TGTGCCAGCAGTGGGGGGGGGAGCGCAGATACGCAGTATTTT
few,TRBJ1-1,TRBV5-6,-,CASSLIGRNTEAFF,TGTGCCAGCAGCTTAATAGGGAGGAACACTGAAGCTTTCTTT
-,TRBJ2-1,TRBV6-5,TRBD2,CASSLRLAGYNEQFF,TGTGCCAGCAGTTTACGACTAGCGGGGTACAATGAGCAGTTCTTC
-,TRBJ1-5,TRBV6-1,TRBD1,CASQDRSNQPQHF,TGTGCCAGCCAGGACAGGAGCAATCAGCCCCAGCATTTT
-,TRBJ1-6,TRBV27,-,CASRPAGSYNSPLHF,TGTGCCAGCAGGCCAGCGGGGAGTTATAATTCACCCCTCCACTTT
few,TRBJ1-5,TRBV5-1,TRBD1,CASSLGQGRNQPQHF,TGCGCCAGCAGCTTGGGACAGGGACGCAATCAGCCCCAGCATTTT
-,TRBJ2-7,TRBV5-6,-,CASSSHGQQFYEQYF,TGTGCCAGCAGCTCTCACGGACAGCAATTTTACGAGCAGTACTTC
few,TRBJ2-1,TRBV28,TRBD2,CASSLHGGAYEQFF,TGTGCCAGCAGTTTACACGGGGGGGCCTATGAGCAGTTCTTC
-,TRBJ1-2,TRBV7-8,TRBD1,CASSYDRGRDYGYTF,TGTGCCAGCAGCTACGACAGGGGGCGAGACTATGGCTACACCTTC
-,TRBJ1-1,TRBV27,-,CASSLFSGSFAEAFF,TGTGCCAGCAGTTTATTTTCAGGGTCCTTCGCTGAAGCTTTCTTT
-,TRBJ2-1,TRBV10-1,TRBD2,CASSESRLAGNNEQFF,TGCGCCAGCAGTGAGTCGCGGCTAGCGGGAAACAATGAGCAGTTCTTC
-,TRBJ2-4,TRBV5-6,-,CASSLVGWGFQGAKNIQYF,TGTGCCAGCAGCTTGGTTGGGTGGGGATTTCAGGGAGCCAAAAACATTCAGTACTTC
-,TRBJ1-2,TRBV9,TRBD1,CASSGDRAGNYGYTF,TGTGCCAGCAGCGGAGACAGGGCGGGTAACTATGGCTACACCTTC
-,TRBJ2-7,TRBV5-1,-,CASSTGSTAYEQYF,TGCGCCAGCAGCACAGGGTCTACAGCCTACGAGCAGTACTTC
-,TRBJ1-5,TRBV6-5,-,CASGFGLGNQPQHF,TGTGCCAGCGGGTTCGGGTTGGGTAATCAGCCCCAGCATTTT
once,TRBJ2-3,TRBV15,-,CATSLDRNTQYF,TGTGCCACCAGCCTTGACAGGAATACGCAGTATTTT
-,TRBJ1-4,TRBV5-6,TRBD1,CASSFDTGGKLFF,TGTGCCAGCAGCTTCGATACAGGGGGAAAACTGTTTTTT
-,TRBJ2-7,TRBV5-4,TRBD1,CASSSRDREYEQYF,TGTGCCAGCAGCTCGAGGGACAGGGAGTACGAGCAGTACTTC
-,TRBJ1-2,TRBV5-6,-,CASSSGHISYGYTF,TGTGCCAGCAGCTCGGGACACATCTCTTATGGCTACACCTTC
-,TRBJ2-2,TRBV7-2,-,CASSLRGGPTGELFF,TGTGCCAGCAGCCTAAGGGGGGGACCCACCGGGGAGCTGTTTTTT
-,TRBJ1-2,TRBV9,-,CASSPSAEVNYGYTF,TGTGCCAGCAGCCCGTCCGCGGAGGTAAACTATGGCTACACCTTC
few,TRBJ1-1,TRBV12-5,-,CASGLGHTNTEAFF,TGTGCTAGTGGTTTGGGACATACGAACACTGAAGCTTTCTTT
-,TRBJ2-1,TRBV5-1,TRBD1,CASSLAGTGVYNEQFF,TGCGCCAGCAGCTTGGCCGGGACAGGGGTATACAATGAGCAGTTCTTC
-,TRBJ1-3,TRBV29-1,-,CSVQILSGNTIYF,TGCAGCGTTCAGATCCTCTCTGGAAACACCATATATTTT
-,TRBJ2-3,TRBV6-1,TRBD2,CASSDTWTSVADTQYF,TGTGCCAGCAGTGATACTTGGACTAGCGTCGCAGATACGCAGTATTTT
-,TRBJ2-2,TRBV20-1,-,CSAQYTGELFF,TGCAGTGCCCAGTACACCGGGGAGCTGTTTTTT
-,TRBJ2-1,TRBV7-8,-,CASSLPLFYNEQFF,TGTGCCAGCAGCCTACCGCTTTTCTACAATGAGCAGTTCTTC
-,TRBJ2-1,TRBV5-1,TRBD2,CASSLTSGGIANEQFF,TGCGCCAGCAGCTTGACTAGCGGGGGGATTGCCAATGAGCAGTTCTTC
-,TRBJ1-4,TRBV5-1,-,CASSLQGDGSEKLFF,TGCGCCAGCAGCTTGCAGGGTGACGGTAGTGAAAAACTGTTTTTT
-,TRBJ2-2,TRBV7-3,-,CASSFDPGTGTGELFF,TGTGCCAGCAGCTTCGACCCGGGAACGGGGACCGGGGAGCTGTTTTTT
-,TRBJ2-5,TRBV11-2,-,CASSLVLQGGETQYF,TGTGCCAGCAGCTTAGTGTTACAGGGCGGGGAGACCCAGTACTTC
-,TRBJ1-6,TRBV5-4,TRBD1,CASSFPGQGGSPLHF,TGTGCCAGCAGCTTTCCGGGACAGGGTGGTTCACCCCTCCACTTT
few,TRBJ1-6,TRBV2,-,CASSSGLWSPLHF,TGTGCCAGCAGTTCGGGATTGTGGTCACCCCTCCACTTT